This T cell receptor (beta chain) is from a study of blood T cell repertoires in COVID-19. Germline CDR1 SGDLS, CDR2 YYNGEE. Trimming stripped 0 bases from V and 2 bases from J, with 11 bases between. The length of the CDR3 is 15 residues. Clones were read by immunoSEQ multiplex PCR, and TCRdb kept only the in-frame ones, dropping some. The top ten clones hold around 7.9% of a sample with some 490,000 clones, 70% to 90% of them seen once. The sample taken for sequencing was PBMCs or T cells enriched from blood (not recorded which). The chain has TRBV9 and TRBJ1-2, with TRBD1 as a possible D gene (6 bases). The TCR was taken from a woman in her sixties or seventies who had recovered from COVID-19. The CDR3 DNA sequence: TGTGCCAGCAGCGTAGGGTATGGACAGAACTATGGCTACACCTTC. Amino acids: CASSVGYGQNYGYTF.